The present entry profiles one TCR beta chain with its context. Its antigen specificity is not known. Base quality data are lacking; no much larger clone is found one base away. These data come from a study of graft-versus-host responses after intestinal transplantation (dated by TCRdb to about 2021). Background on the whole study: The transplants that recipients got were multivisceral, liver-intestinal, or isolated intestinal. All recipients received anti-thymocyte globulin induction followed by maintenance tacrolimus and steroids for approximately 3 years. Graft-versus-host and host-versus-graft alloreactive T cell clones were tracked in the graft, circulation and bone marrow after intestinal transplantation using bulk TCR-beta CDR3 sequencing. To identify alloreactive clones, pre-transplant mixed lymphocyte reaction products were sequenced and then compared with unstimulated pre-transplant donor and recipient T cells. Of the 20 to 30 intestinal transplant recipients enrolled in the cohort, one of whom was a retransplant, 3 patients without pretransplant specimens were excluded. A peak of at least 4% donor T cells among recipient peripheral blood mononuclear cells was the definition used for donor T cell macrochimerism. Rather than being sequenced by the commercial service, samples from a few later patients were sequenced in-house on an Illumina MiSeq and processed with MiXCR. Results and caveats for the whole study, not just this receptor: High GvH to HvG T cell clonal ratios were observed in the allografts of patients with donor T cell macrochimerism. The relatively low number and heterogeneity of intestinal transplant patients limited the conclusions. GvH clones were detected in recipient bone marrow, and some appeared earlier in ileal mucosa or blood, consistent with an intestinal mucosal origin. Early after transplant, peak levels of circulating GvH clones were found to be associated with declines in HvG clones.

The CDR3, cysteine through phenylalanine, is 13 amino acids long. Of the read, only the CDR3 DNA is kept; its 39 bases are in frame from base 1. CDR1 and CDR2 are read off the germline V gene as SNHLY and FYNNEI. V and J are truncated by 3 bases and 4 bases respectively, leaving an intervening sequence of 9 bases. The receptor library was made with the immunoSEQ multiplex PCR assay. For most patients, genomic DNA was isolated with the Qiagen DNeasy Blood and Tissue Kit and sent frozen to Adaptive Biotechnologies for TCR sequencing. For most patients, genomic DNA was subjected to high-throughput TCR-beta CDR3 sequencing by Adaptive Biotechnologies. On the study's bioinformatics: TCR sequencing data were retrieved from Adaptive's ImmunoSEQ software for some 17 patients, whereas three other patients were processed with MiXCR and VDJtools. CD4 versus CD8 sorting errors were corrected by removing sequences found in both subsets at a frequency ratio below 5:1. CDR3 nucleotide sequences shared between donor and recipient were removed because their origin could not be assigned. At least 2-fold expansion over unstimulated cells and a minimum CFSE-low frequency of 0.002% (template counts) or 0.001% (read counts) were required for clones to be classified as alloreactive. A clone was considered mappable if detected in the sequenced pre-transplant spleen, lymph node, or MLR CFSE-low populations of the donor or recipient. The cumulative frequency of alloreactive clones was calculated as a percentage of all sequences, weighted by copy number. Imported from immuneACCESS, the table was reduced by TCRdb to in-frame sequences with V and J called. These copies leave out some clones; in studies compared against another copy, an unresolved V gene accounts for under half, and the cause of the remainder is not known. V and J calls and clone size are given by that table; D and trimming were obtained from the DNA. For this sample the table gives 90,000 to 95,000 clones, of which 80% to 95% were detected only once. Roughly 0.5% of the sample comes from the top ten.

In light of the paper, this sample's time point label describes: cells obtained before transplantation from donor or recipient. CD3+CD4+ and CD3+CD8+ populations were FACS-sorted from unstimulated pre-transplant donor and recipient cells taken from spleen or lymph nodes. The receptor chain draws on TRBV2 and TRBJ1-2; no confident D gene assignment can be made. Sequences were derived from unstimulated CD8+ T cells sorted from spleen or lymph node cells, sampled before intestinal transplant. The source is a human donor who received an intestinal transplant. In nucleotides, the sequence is TGTGCCAGCAGTGATATTGGGAGCTATGGCTACACCTTC. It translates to CASSDIGSYGYTF.